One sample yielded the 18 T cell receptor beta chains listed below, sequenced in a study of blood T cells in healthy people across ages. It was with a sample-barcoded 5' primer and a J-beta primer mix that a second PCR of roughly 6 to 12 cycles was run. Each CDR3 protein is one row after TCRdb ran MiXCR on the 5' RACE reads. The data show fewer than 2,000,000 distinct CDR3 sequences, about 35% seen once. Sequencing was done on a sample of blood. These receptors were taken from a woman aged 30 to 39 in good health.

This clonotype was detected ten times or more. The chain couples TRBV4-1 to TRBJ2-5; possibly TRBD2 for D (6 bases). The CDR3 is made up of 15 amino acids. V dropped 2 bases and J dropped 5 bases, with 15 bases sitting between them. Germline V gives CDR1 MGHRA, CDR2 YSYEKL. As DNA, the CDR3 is TGCGCCAGCAGCCAACCCACGGGAGTTGTGGAGACCCAGTACTTC. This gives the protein CASSQPTGVVETQYF.

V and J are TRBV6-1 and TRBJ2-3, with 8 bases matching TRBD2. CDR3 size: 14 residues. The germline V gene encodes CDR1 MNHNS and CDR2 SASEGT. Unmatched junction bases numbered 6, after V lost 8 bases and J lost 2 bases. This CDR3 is CASAREVDTDTQYF. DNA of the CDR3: TGTGCCAGCGCGCGGGAGGTAGACACAGATACGCAGTATTTT.

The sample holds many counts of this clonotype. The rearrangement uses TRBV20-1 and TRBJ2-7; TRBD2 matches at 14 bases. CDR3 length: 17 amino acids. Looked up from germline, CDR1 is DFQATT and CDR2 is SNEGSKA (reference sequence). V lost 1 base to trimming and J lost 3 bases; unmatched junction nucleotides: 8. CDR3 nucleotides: TGCAGTGCTAGAGTACGACTAGCGGGAGGGCCGATCTACGAGCAGTACTTC. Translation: CSARVRLAGGPIYEQYF.

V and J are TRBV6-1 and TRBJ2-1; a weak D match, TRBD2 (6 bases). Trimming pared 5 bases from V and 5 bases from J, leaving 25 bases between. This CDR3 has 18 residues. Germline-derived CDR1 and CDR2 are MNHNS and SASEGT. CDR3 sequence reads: CASSQKVGRGAANNEQFF. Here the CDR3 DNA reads TGTGCCAGCAGTCAGAAAGTAGGGCGGGGAGCTGCGAACAATGAGCAGTTCTTC.

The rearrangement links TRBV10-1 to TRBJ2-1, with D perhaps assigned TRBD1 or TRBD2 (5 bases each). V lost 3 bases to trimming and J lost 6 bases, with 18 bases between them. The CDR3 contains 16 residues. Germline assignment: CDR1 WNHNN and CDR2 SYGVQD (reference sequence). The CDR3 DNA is TGCGCCAGCAGTGACCCGGGACGTAGGGGAGTCAATGAGCAGTTCTTC. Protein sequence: CASSDPGRRGVNEQFF.

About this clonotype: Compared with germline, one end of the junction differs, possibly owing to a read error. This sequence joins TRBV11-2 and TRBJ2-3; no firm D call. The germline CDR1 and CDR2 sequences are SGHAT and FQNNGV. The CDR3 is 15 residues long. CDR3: CAGSLDGRLSDTQYF. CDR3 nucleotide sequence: TGTGCCGGCAGCTTAGACGGCAGGTTGTCAGATACGCAGTATTTT.

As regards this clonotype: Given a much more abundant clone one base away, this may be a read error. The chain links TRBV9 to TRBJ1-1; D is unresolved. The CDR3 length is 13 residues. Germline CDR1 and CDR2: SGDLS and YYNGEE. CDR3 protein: CASGVGGRTEAFF. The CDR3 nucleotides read TGTGCCAGCGGCGTAGGAGGTAGAACTGAAGCTTTCTTT.

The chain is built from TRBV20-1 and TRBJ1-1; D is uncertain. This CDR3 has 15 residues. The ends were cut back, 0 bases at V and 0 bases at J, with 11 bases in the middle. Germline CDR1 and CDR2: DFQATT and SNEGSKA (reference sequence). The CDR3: CSARDIGSLNTEAFF. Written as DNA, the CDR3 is TGCAGTGCTAGAGATATCGGCAGTTTGAACACTGAAGCTTTCTTT.

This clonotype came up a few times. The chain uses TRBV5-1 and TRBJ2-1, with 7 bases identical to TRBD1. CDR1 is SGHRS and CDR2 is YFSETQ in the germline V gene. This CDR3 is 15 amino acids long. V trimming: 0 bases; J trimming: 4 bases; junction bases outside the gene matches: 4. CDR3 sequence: CASSLDGTAYNEQFF. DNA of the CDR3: TGCGCCAGCAGCTTGGATGGGACAGCATACAATGAGCAGTTCTTC.

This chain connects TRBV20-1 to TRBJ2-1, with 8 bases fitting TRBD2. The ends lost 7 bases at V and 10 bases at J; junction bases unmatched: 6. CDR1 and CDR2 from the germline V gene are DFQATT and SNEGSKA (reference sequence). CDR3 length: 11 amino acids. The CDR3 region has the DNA TGCAGTGTTATGTCGGGGGGGGAGCAGTTCTTC. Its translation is CSVMSGGEQFF.

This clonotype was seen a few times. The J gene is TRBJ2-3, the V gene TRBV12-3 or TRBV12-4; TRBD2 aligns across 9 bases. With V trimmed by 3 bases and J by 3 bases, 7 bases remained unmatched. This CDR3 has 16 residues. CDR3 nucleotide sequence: TGTGCCAGCAGTTTTCGGGGCGGGGGGGCTACAGATACGCAGTATTTT. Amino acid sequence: CASSFRGGGATDTQYF.

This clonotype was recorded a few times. CDR3 DNA sequence: TGTGCCAGCGGCAGGGAGAGCTCCTACAATGAGCAGTTCTTC. Translation gives CASGRESSYNEQFF. V is TRBV6-2 or TRBV6-3 and J is TRBJ2-1, with D perhaps being TRBD1 or TRBD2 (5 bases each). Germline V gene data show CDR1 as MNHEY and CDR2 as SVGEGT. The CDR3 contains 14 residues. V lost 8 bases and J 0 bases, leaving 11 bases between the germline ends.

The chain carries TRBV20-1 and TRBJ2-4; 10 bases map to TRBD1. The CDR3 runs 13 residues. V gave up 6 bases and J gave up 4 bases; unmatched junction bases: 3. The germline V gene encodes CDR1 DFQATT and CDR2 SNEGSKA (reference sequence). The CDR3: CSAKGQGKNIQYF. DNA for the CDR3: TGCAGTGCCAAGGGACAGGGGAAAAACATTCAGTACTTC.

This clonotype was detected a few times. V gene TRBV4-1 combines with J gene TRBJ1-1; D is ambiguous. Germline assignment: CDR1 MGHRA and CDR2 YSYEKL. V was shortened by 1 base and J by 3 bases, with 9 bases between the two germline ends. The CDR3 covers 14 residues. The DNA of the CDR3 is TGCGCCAGCAGCCAAGGCGCCACGGACACTGAAGCTTTCTTT. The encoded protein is CASSQGATDTEAFF.

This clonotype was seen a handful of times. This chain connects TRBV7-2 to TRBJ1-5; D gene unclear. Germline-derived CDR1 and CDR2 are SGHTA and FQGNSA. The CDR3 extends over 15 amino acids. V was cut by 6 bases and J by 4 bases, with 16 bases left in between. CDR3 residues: CASRPGRASNQPQHF. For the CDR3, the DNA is TGTGCCAGCAGACCTGGGAGGGCATCTAATCAGCCCCAGCATTTT.

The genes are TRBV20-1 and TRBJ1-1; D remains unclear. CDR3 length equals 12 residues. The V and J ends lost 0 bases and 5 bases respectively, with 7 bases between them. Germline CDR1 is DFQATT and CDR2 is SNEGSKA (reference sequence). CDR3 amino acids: CSARDLTTEAFF. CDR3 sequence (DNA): TGCAGTGCTAGAGATCTTACTACTGAAGCTTTCTTT.

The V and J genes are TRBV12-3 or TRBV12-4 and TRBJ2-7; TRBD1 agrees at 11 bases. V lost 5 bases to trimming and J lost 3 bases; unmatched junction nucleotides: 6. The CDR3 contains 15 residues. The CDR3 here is CASSMTGQGDYEQYF. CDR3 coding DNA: TGTGCCAGCAGTATGACGGGACAGGGGGACTACGAGCAGTACTTC.

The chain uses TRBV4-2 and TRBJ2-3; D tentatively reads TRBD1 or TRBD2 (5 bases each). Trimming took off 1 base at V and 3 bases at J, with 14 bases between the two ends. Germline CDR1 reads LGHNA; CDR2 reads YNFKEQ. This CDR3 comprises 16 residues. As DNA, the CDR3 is TGTGCCAGCAGCCAAGTTAAGACGGGGCTGACAGATACGCAGTATTTT. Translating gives CASSQVKTGLTDTQYF.